Each of the 27 T cell receptor beta chains below was sequenced from the same sample in a study of T cell repertoires in cytomegalovirus infection. MiXCR was run by TCRdb on the reads, yielding one entry per CDR3 protein. The table has around 25,000 distinct CDR3 sequences, more than 20% seen once. Their antigens remain unidentified. Sequencing was performed on CD8+ T cells from cultured PBMCs, taken from culture after CMV antigen stimulation. These receptors originate from a human donor in good health (CMV status not recorded). Some clones in this sample may be carry-over from other donors' samples.

The V gene is TRBV4-1, the J gene TRBJ1-1, with 10 nucleotides matching TRBD1. There are 17 residues in the CDR3. V lost 4 bases to trimming and J lost 0 bases; unmatched junction nucleotides: 8. Germline V CDR1 and CDR2: MGHRA, YSYEKL. The CDR3 region has the DNA TGCGCCAGCAGCCTCGGGACAGGGGCTTATATGAACACTGAAGCTTTCTTT. It translates to CASSLGTGAYMNTEAFF.

This clonotype was observed a handful of times. The V gene is TRBV12-3 or TRBV12-4, the J gene TRBJ1-2, with D unclear. This CDR3 has 15 residues. The V end was cut by 5 bases, the J end by 8 bases, with 21 bases between. The CDR3 nucleotides read TGTGCCAGCAGTCAACGGACGCGGGCGACGGGAGGCTACACCTTC. This codes for CASSQRTRATGGYTF.

The rearrangement links TRBV7-8 to TRBJ1-5; TRBD1 matches 8 bases. V trimming: 3 bases; J trimming: 7 bases; junction bases outside the gene matches: 5. Germline V gives CDR1 SGHVS, CDR2 FQNEAQ. This CDR3 region has 14 residues. The CDR3 nucleotides read TGTGCCAGCAGCTTTGGACAGGGAAGCCAGCCCCAGCATTTT. Amino acids: CASSFGQGSQPQHF.

This clonotype was seen repeatedly, ten times or more. V gene TRBV10-3 combines with J gene TRBJ1-2; 7 bases fit TRBD1. Germline values: CDR1 ENHRY, CDR2 SYGVKD. The J segment lost 3 bases and the V segment lost 2 bases, leaving 18 bases of the junction unmatched. The CDR3 runs 19 residues. The CDR3 sequence: CAISETNRGPEYPDYGYTF. The DNA for the CDR3 is TGTGCCATCAGTGAGACCAACAGGGGACCCGAGTACCCAGACTATGGCTACACCTTC.

This clonotype was seen many times. This rearrangement joins TRBV11-3 to TRBJ1-5; D is uncertain. The CDR3 covers 11 residues. Germline assignment: CDR1 SGHNT and CDR2 YENEEA. Deletions cut 2 bases from V and 11 bases from J, with 7 bases between. The CDR3 nucleotides are TGTGCCAGCAGCTTATGGATGACCCAGCATTTT. Its protein product is CASSLWMTQHF.

The rearrangement links TRBV9 to TRBJ2-3; the D gene is possibly TRBD2 (6 bases). V was cut by 0 bases and J by 0 bases, with 20 bases left in between. Germline values: CDR1 SGDLS, CDR2 YYNGEE. This CDR3 spans 19 amino acids. CDR3 protein: CASSVGYLRGNPSTDTQYF. The CDR3 DNA reads TGTGCCAGCAGCGTAGGCTACCTCCGGGGGAACCCTAGCACAGATACGCAGTATTTT.

This clonotype was detected many times. The gene calls are TRBV6-1 and TRBJ1-1; possibly TRBD1 for D (6 bases). The CDR3 runs to 15 residues. V lost 5 bases and J lost 0, with 13 bases in between. Germline CDR1 reads MNHNS; CDR2 reads SASEGT. Here the CDR3 DNA reads TGTGCCAGCAGTTCGTGGACAGCCTTGAACACTGAAGCTTTCTTT. Protein: CASSSWTALNTEAFF.

This sequence joins TRBV23-1 and TRBJ2-1; TRBD1 aligns across 7 bases. TRBV23-1 is an ORF, with its function uncertain. CDR3 length equals 14 residues. V lost 2 bases to trimming and J lost 4 bases; unmatched junction nucleotides: 2. The CDR3 sequence is CASSQMDRYNEQFF. In DNA, the CDR3 is TGCGCCAGCAGTCAAATGGACAGGTACAATGAGCAGTTCTTC.

In this sample, this clonotype turned up a few times. The chain combines TRBV9 with TRBJ1-4, with D tentatively TRBD1 (6 bases). Trimming took 4 bases from V and 7 from J, leaving 23 bases between them. Germline values: CDR1 SGDLS, CDR2 YYNGEE. The CDR3 has 17 residues. CDR3 residues: CASSLDWVGRGAEKLFF. CDR3 bases: TGTGCCAGCAGCCTCGACTGGGTGGGCAGGGGAGCTGAAAAACTGTTTTTT.

There are many counts of this clonotype. In DNA form, the CDR3 reads TGCGCCAGCAGCGCGGGGCTGGGGGGCAGCACCAATGAGCAGTTCTTC. It specifies CASSAGLGGSTNEQFF. The chain is built from TRBV5-1 and TRBJ2-1, with D possibly called TRBD1 or TRBD2 (6 bases each). V shed 4 bases and J shed 6 bases, with 20 bases lying between them. The CDR3 is 16 amino acids. Germline CDR1 is SGHRS and CDR2 is YFSETQ.

This clonotype was seen repeatedly, ten times or more. This chain links TRBV7-2 with TRBJ2-1; TRBD2 aligns across 7 bases. This CDR3 spans 18 amino acids. Trimming removed 1 base from V and 0 bases from J; junction bases left unmatched: 9. Germline V lookup: CDR1 SGHTA, CDR2 FQGNSA. CDR3 region: CASSLGLGGGSSYNEQFF. The CDR3 nucleotides are TGTGCCAGCAGCTTAGGTTTGGGGGGGGGGAGCTCCTACAATGAGCAGTTCTTC. Looking up the rest from reference TRBV7-2 and TRBJ2-1 gives the full variable domain: GAGVSQSPSNKVTEKGKDVELRCDPISGHTALYWYRQSLGQGLEFLIYFQGNSAPDKSGLPSDRFSAERTGGSVSTLTIQRTQQEDSAVYLCASSLGLGGGSSYNEQFFGPGTRLTVL.

This clonotype was seen a handful of times. The chain is built from TRBV6-5 and TRBJ1-6; 7 nucleotides line up with TRBD1. The germline gives CDR1 MNHEY, CDR2 SVGAGI. After removal of 0 bases from V and 10 bases from J, the junction contained 6 bases not matched to a gene. The CDR3 loop spans 15 amino acids. CDR3 sequence (DNA): TGTGCCAGCAGTTACTCCCTGACAGGGACATCACCCCTCCACTTT. Protein product: CASSYSLTGTSPLHF.

This clonotype was observed at least ten times. The chain has TRBV7-2 and TRBJ2-7; D is perhaps TRBD2 (5 bases). The CDR3 consists of 13 residues. V shed 5 bases and J shed 3 bases, with 11 bases lying between them. The V gene's germline CDR1 is SGHTA and CDR2 FQGNSA. CDR3 sequence reads: CASSPESGYEQYF. The CDR3 DNA reads TGTGCCAGCAGCCCGGAAAGCGGCTACGAGCAGTACTTC.

The V and J genes are TRBV6-1 and TRBJ2-1; no reliable D call. The germline gives CDR1 MNHNS, CDR2 SASEGT. The CDR3 runs 13 residues. With 4 bases removed from V and 4 bases from J, the gap between germline ends came to 8 bases. The CDR3 DNA follows: TGTGCCAGCAGTGCGGAGTTATACAATGAGCAGTTCTTC. Translation: CASSAELYNEQFF.

This clonotype occurred a few times. The gene calls are TRBV12-3 or TRBV12-4 and TRBJ2-6, with no clear D. The length of the CDR3 is 12 residues. Trimming took off 5 bases at V and 4 bases at J, with 3 bases between the two ends. The CDR3 nucleotides read TGTGCCAGCAGTGCAGGGGCCAACGTCCTGACTTTC. Translating gives CASSAGANVLTF.

This clonotype was counted only a few times. V is TRBV6-2 or TRBV6-3 and J is TRBJ2-1; no firm D call. Trimming left V 4 bases short and J 8 bases short, with 6 bases between. Germline V gene data show CDR1 as MNHEY and CDR2 as SVGEGT. The CDR3 sequence is 11 residues long. The DNA of the CDR3 is TGTGCCAGCAGTTCGATCGATGAGCAGTTCTTC. Translating gives CASSSIDEQFF.

Only a few counts were recorded for this clonotype. The rearrangement joins TRBV7-9 to TRBJ2-3, with 9 bases lining up with TRBD2. J was trimmed by 4 bases and V by 4 bases; bases with no gene match: 6. Germline values: CDR1 SEHNR, CDR2 FQNEAQ (reference sequence). CDR3 length equals 15 residues. The CDR3 loop is CASSSRGGSADTQYF. CDR3 nucleotides: TGTGCCAGCAGCTCGCGGGGGGGAAGCGCAGATACGCAGTATTTT.

This clonotype has a handful of counts. The V call is TRBV5-1, the J call TRBJ1-6, with 8 bases aligning to TRBD1. V lost 0 bases to trimming and J lost 7 bases; unmatched junction nucleotides: 3. There are 15 residues in the CDR3. Looked up from germline, CDR1 is SGHRS and CDR2 is YFSETQ. CDR3 coding DNA: TGCGCCAGCAGCTTGGGGACAGGGTCCAATTCACCCCTCCACTTT. Translating it yields CASSLGTGSNSPLHF.

This clonotype was detected ten times or more. The rearrangement uses TRBV5-4 and TRBJ1-1; D unresolved. CDR1 SGHNT and CDR2 YYREEE come from the germline V gene (reference sequence). This CDR3 comprises 16 residues. Trimming took off 2 bases at V and 6 bases at J, with 20 bases between the two ends. The CDR3 here is CASSFRGDRAVAEAFF. CDR3 in DNA: TGTGCCAGCAGCTTTCGAGGAGATAGGGCCGTCGCTGAAGCTTTCTTT. The full variable domain, with the rest looked up from reference TRBV5-4 and TRBJ1-1, is ETGVTQSPTHLIKTRGQQVTLRCSSQSGHNTVSWYQQALGQGPQFIFQYYREEENGRGNFPPRFSGLQFPNYSSELNVNALELDDSALYLCASSFRGDRAVAEAFFGQGTRLTVV.

The table lists this clonotype with many counts. The chain couples TRBV12-3 or TRBV12-4 to TRBJ2-3; D is unclear. The CDR3 is 14 amino acids. With 5 bases removed from V and 14 bases from J, the gap between germline ends came to 23 bases. CDR3 bases: TGTGCCAGCAGTCCCTCGGATCGGGTTTCCCCCGGGTATTTT. Protein product: CASSPSDRVSPGYF.

The chain employs TRBV6-2 or TRBV6-3 and TRBJ1-2; a possible D gene is TRBD1 (6 bases). V lost 2 bases and J 6 bases, leaving 40 bases between the germline ends. Germline CDR1 is MNHEY and CDR2 is SVGEGT. The CDR3 length is 23 residues. CDR3 protein: CASSYPRGQSAPPPRTPADGYTF. The CDR3 DNA reads as TGTGCCAGCAGTTACCCGAGAGGACAGTCCGCGCCTCCCCCCCGCACTCCCGCTGATGGCTACACCTTC.

At least ten counts were recorded for this clonotype. The chain recombines TRBV6-1 with TRBJ1-5; unclear D gene. Germline V CDR1 and CDR2: MNHNS, SASEGT. Trimming stripped 1 base from V and 9 bases from J, with 13 bases between. The length of the CDR3 is 14 residues. The CDR3 is CASSEEVGLRPQHF. For the CDR3, the DNA is TGTGCCAGCAGTGAAGAAGTGGGGTTGCGGCCCCAGCATTTT.

This clonotype has a count of ten or more. This chain uses TRBV12-3 or TRBV12-4 with TRBJ1-1; D is uncertain. The CDR3 spans 10 residues. V was cut by 10 bases and J by 2 bases, with 5 bases left in between. CDR3 residues: CATRNTEAFF. For the CDR3, the DNA is TGTGCCACCAGAAACACTGAAGCTTTCTTT.

The chain recombines TRBV20-1 with TRBJ2-7; 7 positions agree with TRBD2. Germline assignment: CDR1 DFQATT and CDR2 SNEGSKA (reference sequence). The CDR3 runs to 13 residues. V lost 3 bases to trimming and J lost 3 bases; unmatched junction nucleotides: 5. The CDR3 loop reads CSARDGGFYEQYF. The CDR3 region has the DNA TGCAGTGCTAGGGACGGGGGGTTCTACGAGCAGTACTTC.

The CDR3 coding sequence is TGTGCCACCAGCAGACCCCACGGACAGCCAGGGGTCACAGATACGCAGTATTTT. Its protein product is CATSRPHGQPGVTDTQYF. The genes are TRBV15 and TRBJ2-3; possibly TRBD1 for D (6 bases). Germline CDR1 reads LNHNV; CDR2 reads YYDKDF (reference sequence). The ends were cut back, 2 bases at V and 2 bases at J, with 20 bases in the middle. CDR3 length: 18 residues.

The chain has TRBV19 and TRBJ1-1; possible D gene TRBD1, 5 bases. The germline V and J ends were trimmed by 10 bases and 4 bases, with 22 bases remaining between them. Germline assignment: CDR1 LNHDA and CDR2 SQIVND (reference sequence). The length of the CDR3 is 15 residues. As DNA, the CDR3 is TGTGCCACTAAAGTGGGGGTTGGCGTTGGCACTGAAGCTTTCTTT. Amino acid sequence: CATKVGVGVGTEAFF.

The rearrangement uses TRBV10-3 and TRBJ1-2, with D perhaps TRBD1 (5 bases). The length of the CDR3 is 14 residues. Germline V gene sequence: CDR1 ENHRY, CDR2 SYGVKD. The ends were cut back, 1 base at V and 5 bases at J, with 11 bases in the middle. CDR3 in amino acids: CAISEFRQTYGYTF. The CDR3 nucleotides are TGTGCCATCAGTGAGTTCCGACAGACTTATGGCTACACCTTC.